A selection of T cell receptor beta chains follows, all from one sample in a study of blood T cell repertoires in COVID-19. The table came from immunoSEQ multiplex PCR; TCRdb's copy has only in-frame clones and leaves some out. The profile shows some 300,000 clones, 70% to 90% of them singletons. The material sequenced was peripheral blood. The origin of the receptors is a woman aged 25 to 39 who had recovered from COVID-19. Each CDR3 is given with its conserved first and last residue. A D gene is named only where the DNA matches it firmly. The size field is filled for only some rows; it gives once, few, many or a size class.

J	D	V	length	size	DNA	CDR3
TRBJ2-1	TRBD2	TRBV4-2	15	once	TGTGCCAGCAGCCATCTCGGGACTAGTTCCGGGGAGCAGTTCTTC	CASSHLGTSSGEQFF
TRBJ1-6	-	TRBV6-2/TRBV6-3	15	-	TGTGCCAGCAGTTGGTCGAGCTCCTATAATTCACCCCTCCACTTT	CASSWSSSYNSPLHF
TRBJ1-5	TRBD1	TRBV11-2	14	-	TGTGCCAGCAGCTTAACCGGGACAGGGCCCCCCCAGCATTTT	CASSLTGTGPPQHF
TRBJ1-6	TRBD1	TRBV13	14	-	TGTGCCAGCAGCTACAGGGGGCTAGGTTCACCCCTCCACTTT	CASSYRGLGSPLHF
TRBJ2-7	TRBD1	TRBV6-5	15	-	TGTGCCAGCAGTTACTCGACAGGGGGTTCCTACGAGCAGTACTTC	CASSYSTGGSYEQYF
TRBJ2-2	TRBD1	TRBV24-1	16	-	TGTGCCACCAGTGATTCCGGGACAGCGAACACCGGGGAGCTGTTTTTT	CATSDSGTANTGELFF
TRBJ2-4	TRBD1	TRBV2	14	-	TGTGCCAGCAGGGATCGGACAGGCCAAAACATTCAGTACTTC	CASRDRTGQNIQYF
TRBJ1-4	TRBD1	TRBV7-9	12	-	TGTGCCAGCAGCCACACAGGGGAAGAACTGTTTTTT	CASSHTGEELFF
TRBJ1-6	-	TRBV1	14	-	TGCACCAGCAGCCAATTACAGTATAATTCACCCCTCCACTTT	CTSSQLQYNSPLHF
TRBJ2-7	-	TRBV11-1	14	-	TGTGCCAGCAGCCTCCACCGACAGGACTGGGTACTGTACTTC	CASSLHRQDWVLYF
TRBJ2-2	-	TRBV19	14	-	TGTGCCAGTACTGGGACTTCTAACACCGGGGAGCTGTTTTTT	CASTGTSNTGELFF
TRBJ2-5	TRBD2	TRBV4-3	13	few	TGCGCCAGCAGCCAAACGGGGGGGGATACCCAGTACTTC	CASSQTGGDTQYF
TRBJ2-1	-	TRBV11-2	14	once	TGTGCCAGCAGCTTTGCGGGTGCCTACAATGAGCAGTTCTTC	CASSFAGAYNEQFF
TRBJ1-6	TRBD1	TRBV11-2	16	few	TGTGCCAGCAGCTCCAGACCGGGACAGGGGTATTCACCCCTCCACTTT	CASSSRPGQGYSPLHF
TRBJ2-3	TRBD2	TRBV5-1	16	-	TGCGCCAGCAGCCCCCCTGTAGCGGGCGGCACAGATACGCAGTATTTT	CASSPPVAGGTDTQYF
TRBJ1-6	-	TRBV7-8	16	-	TGTGCCAGCAGCTTAGCGTACGGTGGTCCGGATTCACCCCTCCACTTT	CASSLAYGGPDSPLHF
TRBJ2-3	-	TRBV25-1	13	-	TGTGCCAGCAGTGACCCTAGCCCAGATACGCAGTATTTT	CASSDPSPDTQYF
TRBJ2-3	TRBD2	TRBV4-3	17	-	TGCGCCAGCAGCCAAGACCCGGCGGGGGGGTCCACAGATACGCAGTATTTT	CASSQDPAGGSTDTQYF
TRBJ2-4	-	TRBV4-2	15	-	TGTGCCAGCAGCCAAGCTCACGGTTTTAAAAACATTCAGTACTTC	CASSQAHGFKNIQYF
TRBJ1-4	-	TRBV7-2	15	-	TGTGCCAGCAGCTTAGACAGGGCAAGTAATGAAAAACTGTTTTTT	CASSLDRASNEKLFF
TRBJ2-1	-	TRBV11-3	15	-	TGTGCCAGCAGCTCCGGGACACCGACCTACAATGAGCAGTTCTTC	CASSSGTPTYNEQFF
TRBJ2-2	-	TRBV11-1	16	-	TGTGCCAGCAGCCGCTTGCGGGGCAGCAACACCGGGGAGCTGTTTTTT	CASSRLRGSNTGELFF
TRBJ1-2	-	TRBV7-9	15	once	TGTGCCAGCAGCTTAGGCAGCGGACTCCGGTATGGCTACACCTTC	CASSLGSGLRYGYTF
TRBJ2-7	TRBD1	TRBV9	14	-	TGTGCCAGCAGCGTCGGGACAGAGGGGTACGAGCAGTACTTC	CASSVGTEGYEQYF
TRBJ2-3	-	TRBV19	14	once	TGTGCCAGTAGTATAGGGTTGCGGGCAGATACGCAGTATTTT	CASSIGLRADTQYF
TRBJ2-2	-	TRBV5-6	16	-	TGTGCCAGCAGCCCCCGGGTAGCGACTAACACCGGGGAGCTGTTTTTT	CASSPRVATNTGELFF
TRBJ1-1	-	TRBV2	12	-	TGTGCCAGCAGTGAAGCGCGAGCTGAAGCTTTCTTT	CASSEARAEAFF
TRBJ2-1	-	TRBV9	14	-	TGTGCCAGCAGCCCGGGTCAGGGTGGCAATGAGCAGTTCTTC	CASSPGQGGNEQFF
TRBJ2-7	-	TRBV20-1	11	-	TGCAGTGCTATGACAGATTACGAGCAGTACTTC	CSAMTDYEQYF
TRBJ2-3	TRBD1	TRBV29-1	13	-	TGCAGCGTTGACCGCCAGGGGGAAGATACGCAGTATTTT	CSVDRQGEDTQYF
TRBJ1-3	-	TRBV3-1/TRBV3-2	16	-	TGTGCCAGCAGCCGAGACGCGACAGTCGGAGGAAACACCATATATTTT	CASSRDATVGGNTIYF
TRBJ2-7	-	TRBV7-3	13	-	TGTGCCAGCAGCCCGGACAGTACCTACGAGCAGTACTTC	CASSPDSTYEQYF
TRBJ1-2	-	TRBV7-9	15	-	TGTGCCAGCAGTACTCGGACTGGGCATGGCTATGGCTACACCTTC	CASSTRTGHGYGYTF